This record looks at one TCR beta chain sequence and its context. This clone's antigen is unknown. No base-level quality is on record; no much larger clone is a single base apart. The immunoSEQ Assay, a bias-controlled multiplex PCR, was used to amplify TCRbeta CDR3 regions from genomic DNA. The authors' analysis ran thus. Nucleated cell counts per sample were estimated from amplification of reference gene primers within the assay. To quantify the absolute abundance of each unique TCRbeta CDR3 rearrangement, sequence reads were collapsed and filtered. Productive Simpson clonality was computed per sample as the square root of Simpson's diversity index over productive rearrangements. TCRdb stores this immuneACCESS table with in-frame sequences only. Part of the clones is absent; in the studies checked, under half of the shortfall reflects unresolved V genes, and no reason is known for the rest. Clone size and V and J calls were adopted from that table, with D and trimming inferred from the DNA. The sample includes more than 450,000 clones, with roughly 90% observed a single time. Roughly 0.72% of the sample is taken by the ten largest.

Participants in the prospective study were enrolled through a virtual design, were aged roughly 18 to 100 years, and lived in 20 to 30 United States geographic areas. Cohort assignment in the prospective study relied on participant-reported clinical history from a screening survey and a study questionnaire. Recovered participants in ImmuneRACE Cohort 3 were defined as having two consecutive negative NP/OP PCR tests, clearance from a healthcare professional, or resolution of symptoms. In the prospective study, whole blood, serum and a nasopharyngeal or oropharyngeal swab were collected from each participant by mobile phlebotomists. Participants in the prospective study had the option to provide additional blood draws and questionnaires over a 2-month period. Blood samples from the prospective study were shipped frozen or at room temperature prior to DNA extraction. The sample belongs to a study of blood T cell repertoires in COVID-19 (TCRdb year 2020). At the level of the whole study: The collaborator samples originated in the United States, Italy and Spain and spanned the acute and convalescent phases of COVID-19. The dataset comprised deeply sampled blood TCRbeta repertoires from subjects exposed to, actively infected with, or recovered from COVID-19. The sample metadata nearly always contained a de-identified subject ID, COVID-19 status, age in years and sex. The material from the prospective study consisted of cDNA or gDNA derived from T cells, B-cell-depleted T cells, or PBMCs. Where available, HLA class I and class II types were obtained from metadata supplied by the sample provider rather than from assay-based typing. The samples were drawn from two sources: the first 160 participants of the ongoing ImmuneRACE study, and fewer than 1,500 subjects contributed by 6 global collaborators. The repertoires were made available in a free public database intended to serve as a resource for research on the immune response to SARS-CoV-2. Summary of the overall study and its limitations: The amount of clinical and demographic metadata varied by source and participant and was provided uncurated.

The germline V gene (reference sequence) supplies CDR1 SEHNR and CDR2 FQNEAQ. The CDR3 holds 14 amino acids from the cysteine to the phenylalanine. Here the CDR3 DNA is all that survives: 42 bases in frame from base 1. The V end gives up 5 bases and the J end 9 bases, leaving 10 bases in the junction not matched to a gene. The rearranged chain carries TRBV7-9 and TRBJ2-5, with 9 central nucleotides matching TRBD2. Sequenced input: PBMCs or T cells enriched from blood (not recorded which). The receptor comes from a woman between 18 and 30 years old who had recovered from COVID-19. The CDR3 here reads CASSRLAGGGPQYF. The sequence in DNA is TGTGCCAGCAGCCGACTCGCGGGGGGGGGACCCCAGTACTTC.